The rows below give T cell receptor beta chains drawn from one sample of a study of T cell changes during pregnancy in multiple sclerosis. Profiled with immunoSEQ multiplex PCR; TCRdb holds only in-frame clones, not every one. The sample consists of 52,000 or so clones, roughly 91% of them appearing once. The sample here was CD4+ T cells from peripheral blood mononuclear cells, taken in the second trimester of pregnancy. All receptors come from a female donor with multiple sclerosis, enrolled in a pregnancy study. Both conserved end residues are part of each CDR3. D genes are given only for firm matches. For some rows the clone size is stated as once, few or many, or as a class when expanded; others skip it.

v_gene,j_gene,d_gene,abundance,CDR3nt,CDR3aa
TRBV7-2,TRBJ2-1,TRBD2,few,TGTGCCAGCAGCTCCCGACTAGCGGGGGAGACATACAATGAGCAGTTCTTC,CASSSRLAGETYNEQFF
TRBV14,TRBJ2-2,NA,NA,TGTGCCAGCAGCCAAACAGTCAACACCGGGGAGCTGTTTTTT,CASSQTVNTGELFF
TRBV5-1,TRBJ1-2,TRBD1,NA,TGCGCCAGCAGCTTGGGTCGTGACAGGGGAGGCGGCTATGGCTACACCTTC,CASSLGRDRGGGYGYTF
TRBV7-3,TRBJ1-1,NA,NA,TGTGCCAGCAGCCCGCGGAGGGAGGCCACTGAAGCTTTCTTT,CASSPRREATEAFF
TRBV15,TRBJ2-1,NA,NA,TGTGCCACCAGCAGAGAGGCGGGAACGAGCAATGAGCAGTTCTTC,CATSREAGTSNEQFF
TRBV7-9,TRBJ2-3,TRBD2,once,TGTGCCAGCAGCTTAGGCGGGGGGGGTACAGATACGCAGTATTTT,CASSLGGGGTDTQYF
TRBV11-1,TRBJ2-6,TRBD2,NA,TGTGCCAGCAGCTTAATGCGGGGGTCCTACTCTGGGGCCAACGTCCTGACTTTC,CASSLMRGSYSGANVLTF
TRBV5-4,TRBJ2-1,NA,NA,TGTGCCAGCAGCTTGGAGGTAGCTTACAATGAGCAGTTCTTC,CASSLEVAYNEQFF
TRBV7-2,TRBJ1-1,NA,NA,TGTGCCAGCAGCTTCGCGGGGAACACTGAAGCTTTCTTT,CASSFAGNTEAFF
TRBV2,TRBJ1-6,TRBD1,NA,TGTGCCAGCAGTACAGGGGTTAATTCACCCCTCCACTTT,CASSTGVNSPLHF
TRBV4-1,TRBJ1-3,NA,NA,TGCGCCAGCAGCCAAGAAGGAGGGCCTGGAAACACCATATATTTT,CASSQEGGPGNTIYF
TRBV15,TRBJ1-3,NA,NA,TGTGCCACCAGCAGAGACTGGACATCGGGAAACACCATATATTTT,CATSRDWTSGNTIYF
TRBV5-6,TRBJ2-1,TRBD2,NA,TGTGCCAGCAGCTCCCGACTAGCGGGGTACAATGAGCAGTTCTTC,CASSSRLAGYNEQFF
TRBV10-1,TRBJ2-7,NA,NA,TGCGCCAGCAGTGAAATGCGGACTAACACCTACGAGCAGTACTTC,CASSEMRTNTYEQYF
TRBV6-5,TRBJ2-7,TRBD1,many,TGTGCCAGCACATTTCATGGTACAGGGGGCGAGCAGTACTTC,CASTFHGTGGEQYF
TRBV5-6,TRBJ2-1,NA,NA,TGTGCCAGCAGCTTGGTGGTTTTGGGAGACTCCTACAATGAGCAGTTCTTC,CASSLVVLGDSYNEQFF
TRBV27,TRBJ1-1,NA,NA,TGTGCCAGCAGTTTAGAACAGGGCCTCACTGAAGCTTTCTTT,CASSLEQGLTEAFF
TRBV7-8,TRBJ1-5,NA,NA,TGTGCCAGCAGCTTAGCGCGGGTTCGATCGACTTATAGCAATCAGCCCCAGCATTTT,CASSLARVRSTYSNQPQHF
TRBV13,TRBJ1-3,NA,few,TGTGCCAGCAGCTTAGACAGCTCCTCTGGAAACACCATATATTTT,CASSLDSSSGNTIYF
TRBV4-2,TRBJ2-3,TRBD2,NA,TGTGCCAGCAGCCAAGATATGGCGGGGGTGGACACAGATACGCAGTATTTT,CASSQDMAGVDTDTQYF
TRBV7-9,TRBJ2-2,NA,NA,TGTGCCAGCAGCACCCTACTCGGTTACACCGGGGAGCTGTTTTTT,CASSTLLGYTGELFF
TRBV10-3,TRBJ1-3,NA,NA,TGTGCCATCAGTGAGGCGGGGTCTGGAAACACCATATATTTT,CAISEAGSGNTIYF
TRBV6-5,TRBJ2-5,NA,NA,TGTGCCAGCAGTTACTCCAGGGTATGGGGCAGTGAGACCCAGTACTTC,CASSYSRVWGSETQYF
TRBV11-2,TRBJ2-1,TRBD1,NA,TGTGCCAGCAGCTTCGGGACAGGGGCGTCCGGTGAGCAGTTCTTC,CASSFGTGASGEQFF
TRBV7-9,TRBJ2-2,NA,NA,TGTGCCAGCAGCCCGACTCTACCCGGGGAGCTGTTTTTT,CASSPTLPGELFF
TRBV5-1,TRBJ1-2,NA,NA,TGCGCCAGCAGCTTGGAGGCCACCGGAGATGCGGGCTACACCTTC,CASSLEATGDAGYTF
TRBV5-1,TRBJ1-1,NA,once,TGCGCCAGCAACTCGGGGGGGGGCACTGAAGCTTTCTTT,CASNSGGGTEAFF
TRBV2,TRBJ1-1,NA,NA,TGTGCCAGCAGCGCCGGGGGATTCACTGAAGCTTTCTTT,CASSAGGFTEAFF
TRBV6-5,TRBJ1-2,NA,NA,TGTGCCAGCAGGTGGACAGAGTCTAACTATGGCTACACCTTC,CASRWTESNYGYTF
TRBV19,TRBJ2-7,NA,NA,TGTGCCAGTAGTGTGGACCTCACCGGGGGCGAGCAGTACTTC,CASSVDLTGGEQYF
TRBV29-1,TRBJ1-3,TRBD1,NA,TGCAGCGTTGACGAAGGGGACAGGGGCTTGGGAAACACCATATATTTT,CSVDEGDRGLGNTIYF
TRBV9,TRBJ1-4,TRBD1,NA,TGTGCCAGCAGCACCGGGACAGTAACTAATGAAAAACTGTTTTTT,CASSTGTVTNEKLFF
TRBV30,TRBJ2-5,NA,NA,TGTGCCTGGAGGTTGACATACCAAGAGACCCAGTACTTC,CAWRLTYQETQYF